These T cell receptor beta chains were read from a single sample in a study of CD8+CD57+ T cells in acquired aplastic anemia. TCRdb re-called the reads through MiXCR, storing one row per CDR3 protein. This table holds hundreds of thousands of distinct CDR3 sequences, around 45% found once. Sequenced input: sorted CD4+, CD8+, or CD8+CD57+ T cells (not recorded which) from PBMCs. The receptor set was obtained from a human donor with aplastic anemia. Each CDR3 is given with its conserved first and last residue. D genes are given only for firm matches. Clone size appears in some rows only: once, few, many, or a class for an expanded clone.

cdr3_aa | cdr3_nt | j_call | v_call | d_call | clone_size
CASSFRGGHNEQFF | TGTGCCAGCAGCTTTCGGGGGGGCCACAATGAGCAGTTCTTC | TRBJ2-1 | TRBV5-1 | TRBD2 | once
CASSLRRQGADTQYF | TGTGCCAGCAGCTTAAGAAGACAGGGTGCAGATACGCAGTATTTT | TRBJ2-3 | TRBV11-3 | TRBD1 | many
CASSFSAGTYEQYF | TGTGCCAGCAGCTTCTCGGCCGGGACCTACGAGCAGTACTTC | TRBJ2-7 | TRBV7-9 | - | -
CASRPDSTYEQYF | TGTGCCAGCAGGCCGGACAGTACTTACGAGCAGTACTTC | TRBJ2-7 | TRBV4-2 | - | many
CASSEPGQSYNEQFF | TGTGCCAGCAGCGAACCGGGACAGTCCTACAATGAGCAGTTCTTC | TRBJ2-1 | TRBV7-9 | TRBD1 | many
CASSRDRVGKNIQYF | TGTGCCAGCAGTCGCGACAGGGTAGGCAAAAACATTCAGTACTTC | TRBJ2-4 | TRBV12-3/TRBV12-4 | TRBD1 | -
CASSIGVTDTQYF | TGTGCCAGTAGTATTGGAGTCACAGATACGCAGTATTTT | TRBJ2-3 | TRBV19 | - | -
CSSRDRVTDTQYF | TGCAGCTCCCGGGACAGGGTGACAGATACGCAGTATTTT | TRBJ2-3 | TRBV29-1 | TRBD1 | -
CASGYVQTVDSPLHF | TGTGCCAGCGGTTACGTCCAAACGGTGGATTCACCCCTCCACTTT | TRBJ1-6 | TRBV6-2/TRBV6-3 | - | -
CASSFWDRPHEQYF | TGTGCCAGCAGTTTTTGGGACAGACCCCACGAGCAGTACTTC | TRBJ2-7 | TRBV7-9 | TRBD1 | -
CASSVGTGTGNTIYF | TGTGCCAGCAGCGTAGGAACAGGGACTGGAAACACCATATATTTT | TRBJ1-3 | TRBV9 | - | -
CASTDIGGNGYTF | TGTGCCAGCACCGACATCGGGGGAAATGGCTACACCTTC | TRBJ1-2 | TRBV6-5 | - | -
CASSLEPGGQETQYF | TGTGCCAGCAGCCTGGAACCGGGGGGACAAGAGACCCAGTACTTC | TRBJ2-5 | TRBV4-2 | TRBD2 | -
CAEHVINGELFF | TGTGCCGAGCATGTCATTAACGGGGAGCTGTTTTTT | TRBJ2-2 | TRBV7-9 | - | -
CASSQDQGRTEAFF | TGCGCCAGCAGCCAAGACCAGGGCCGGACTGAAGCTTTCTTT | TRBJ1-1 | TRBV4-3 | - | many
CASSNSGTYQETQYF | TGTGCCAGCAGTAATTCCGGGACATACCAAGAGACCCAGTACTTC | TRBJ2-5 | TRBV6-1 | - | -
CASSYARDHSYNEQFF | TGTGCCAGCAGTTACGCCCGGGACCACTCCTACAATGAGCAGTTCTTC | TRBJ2-1 | TRBV6-2/TRBV6-3 | - | -